This T cell receptor beta chain was captured in a study of cytomegalovirus exposure and HLA in healthy donors. PCR primers comprised 60 Vbeta and 13 Jbeta primers. The assay was immunoSEQ multiplex PCR, and TCRdb's table has in-frame clones only and misses some. This table holds 100,000 to 150,000 clones, about three quarters found once. This clone has only a few counts. The antigen is not known. Regarding the study as a whole: It was reported that the classifier diagnosed cytomegalovirus status with high specificity and sensitivity in both the original and validation cohorts. Rates of TCR association differed by HLA locus in a later analysis, with DRB1 highest and HLA-C lowest. The sole available immune exposure information was CMV serostatus. The investigators catalogued some 150 TCR beta chains as cytomegalovirus-associated.

The clonotype originates from a middle-aged man in good health and CMV-seronegative. Sequenced: PBMCs.

The CDR3 reads CASSRGVQNTEAFF. Written as DNA, the CDR3 is TGTGCCAGTAGTAGGGGCGTGCAGAACACTGAAGCTTTCTTT. V and J are TRBV19 and TRBJ1-1, with a possible D match to TRBD1 (5 bases). Germline V lookup: CDR1 LNHDA, CDR2 SQIVND (reference sequence). There are 14 residues in the CDR3. V lost 4 bases, J lost 1 base, and 10 bases lay in between.